What follows are 13 T cell receptor beta chains derived from one specimen sequenced in a study of blood T cell repertoires in COVID-19. TCRdb's table, derived via immunoSEQ multiplex PCR, lists solely in-frame clones and lacks some. The data show roughly 230,000 clones, roughly 90% seen once. Sequenced input: peripheral blood. All receptors come from a woman aged 55-69 years with COVID-19, enrolled during active disease.

The rearrangement joins TRBV7-2 to TRBJ1-2; no definite D call. In germline, CDR1 is SGHTA, CDR2 FQGNSA. The CDR3 has 16 residues. Trimming removed 0 bases at V and 10 bases at J, with 21 bases between. The CDR3 DNA reads TGTGCCAGCAGCTTAGCGGGAGGTTTTTCGGCAGGCGACTACACCTTC. Protein sequence: CASSLAGGFSAGDYTF.

The chain employs TRBV19 and TRBJ2-1; 7 bases agree with TRBD2. V lost 5 bases, J lost 7 bases, and 8 bases stayed unmatched. The germline V gene encodes CDR1 LNHDA and CDR2 SQIVND (reference sequence). This CDR3 has 14 amino acids. The CDR3 sequence is CASSLSGASNEQFF. The CDR3 DNA follows: TGTGCCAGTAGTCTAAGCGGGGCCTCGAATGAGCAGTTCTTC.

This clone is a singleton in its sample. The chain couples TRBV7-9 to TRBJ1-2; D possibly corresponds to TRBD1 (6 bases). The V end was cut by 4 bases, the J end by 8 bases, with 17 bases between. The CDR3 is made up of 14 amino acids. Germline CDR1 and CDR2: SEHNR and FQNEAQ (reference sequence). The CDR3: CASSSLAGVRGYTF. Here the CDR3 DNA reads TGTGCCAGCAGCTCGCTTGCAGGGGTACGGGGCTACACCTTC.

The J gene is TRBJ1-4, the V gene TRBV6-5; no definite D call. The CDR3 has 14 amino acids. Germline values: CDR1 MNHEY, CDR2 SVGAGI. The V and J ends lost 0 bases and 8 bases respectively, with 10 bases between them. The CDR3 here is CASSYSLAEEKLFF. The CDR3 nucleotides read TGTGCCAGCAGTTACTCGTTAGCGGAAGAAAAACTGTTTTTT.

The chain recombines TRBV7-7 with TRBJ1-4; D call uncertain. The germline V gene has CDR1 SSHAT and CDR2 FNYEAQ (reference sequence). There are 14 residues in the CDR3. The CDR3 DNA reads TGTGCTAGCGGGCCGGCGGGAACTAATGAAAAACTGTTTTTT. It codes for CASGPAGTNEKLFF.

V is TRBV4-2 and J is TRBJ2-1, with 12 bases aligning to TRBD2. This CDR3 is built from 18 residues. Germline assignment: CDR1 LGHNA and CDR2 YNFKEQ. The ends lost 1 base at V and 5 bases at J; junction bases unmatched: 9. The CDR3: CASSQGFPGLAGNNEQFF. The CDR3 DNA sequence: TGTGCCAGCAGCCAAGGCTTCCCAGGACTAGCGGGGAACAATGAGCAGTTCTTC.

The chain has TRBV7-2 and TRBJ1-5; D gene unclear. V dropped 5 bases and J dropped 6 bases, with 11 bases sitting between them. The germline CDR1 and CDR2 sequences are SGHTA and FQGNSA. The length of the CDR3 is 13 residues. The CDR3 sequence: CASSPATGQPQHF. CDR3 DNA: TGTGCCAGCAGCCCAGCGACGGGTCAGCCCCAGCATTTT.

This chain links TRBV6-4 with TRBJ1-1; 11 bases fit TRBD1. The CDR3 consists of 14 residues. Germline assignment: CDR1 MRHNA and CDR2 SNTAGT. V shed 4 bases, J shed 5 bases, and the junction held 3 bases outside the gene matches. The CDR3 DNA follows: TGTGCCAGCAGTGCGGGACAGGGGGAGACTGAAGCTTTCTTT. It is translated as CASSAGQGETEAFF.

CDR3 nucleotide sequence: TGCGCCAGCACCCTTCTAGGCACCATATATTTT. Its translation: CASTLLGTIYF. The V and J genes are TRBV5-1 and TRBJ1-3; D call uncertain. V was pared by 6 bases and J by 9 bases, with 10 bases between. CDR1 is SGHRS, CDR2 YFSETQ, per germline. The CDR3 totals 11 residues.

The J gene is TRBJ1-5, the V gene TRBV19, with D unresolved. CDR3 size: 15 residues. CDR1 and CDR2 (germline): LNHDA, SQIVND (reference sequence). With 3 bases removed from V and 1 base from J, the gap between germline ends came to 10 bases. CDR3 sequence reads: CASSMSFASNQPQHF. CDR3 nucleotide sequence: TGTGCCAGTAGTATGAGTTTTGCAAGCAATCAGCCCCAGCATTTT.

The V gene is TRBV18, the J gene TRBJ1-1; D perhaps matches TRBD1 (6 bases). Trimming took off 1 base at V and 4 bases at J, with 10 bases between the two ends. This CDR3 region has 14 residues. Germline V lookup: CDR1 KGHSH, CDR2 LQKENI. CDR3 DNA: TGTGCCAGCTCACCACAGGGGGTTCGCACTGAAGCTTTCTTT. It encodes CASSPQGVRTEAFF.

This clone has just a few counts. This chain joins TRBV5-1 and TRBJ1-4, with 8 bases identical to TRBD1. Trimming removed 0 bases from V and 7 bases from J; junction bases left unmatched: 5. CDR1 is SGHRS, CDR2 YFSETQ, per germline. The CDR3 runs 15 residues. Here the CDR3 reads CASSLDGQGSEKLFF. CDR3 sequence (DNA): TGCGCCAGCAGCTTGGATGGACAGGGAAGTGAAAAACTGTTTTTT.

CDR3 DNA sequence: TGTGCCAGCAGCTGGGCCGCCGGGACTCACGGAAACACCATATATTTT. It codes for CASSWAAGTHGNTIYF. The rearrangement uses TRBV7-2 and TRBJ1-3, with D possibly TRBD1 on 5 matching bases. CDR1 and CDR2 (germline): SGHTA, FQGNSA. Trimming left V 4 bases short and J 4 bases short, with 17 bases between. CDR3 length: 16 amino acids.